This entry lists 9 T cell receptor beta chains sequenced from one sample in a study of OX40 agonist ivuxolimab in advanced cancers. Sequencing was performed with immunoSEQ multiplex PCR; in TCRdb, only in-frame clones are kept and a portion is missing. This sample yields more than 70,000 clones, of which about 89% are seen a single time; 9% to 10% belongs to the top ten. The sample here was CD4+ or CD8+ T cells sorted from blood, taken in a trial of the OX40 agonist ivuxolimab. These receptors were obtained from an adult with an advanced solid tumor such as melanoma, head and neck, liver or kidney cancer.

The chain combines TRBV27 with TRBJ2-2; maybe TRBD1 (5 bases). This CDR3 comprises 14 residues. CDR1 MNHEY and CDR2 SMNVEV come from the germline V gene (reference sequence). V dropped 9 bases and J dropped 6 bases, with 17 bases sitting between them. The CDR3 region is CASNAQGLAGELFF. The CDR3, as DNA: TGTGCCAGTAACGCCCAGGGCCTAGCCGGGGAGCTGTTTTTT.

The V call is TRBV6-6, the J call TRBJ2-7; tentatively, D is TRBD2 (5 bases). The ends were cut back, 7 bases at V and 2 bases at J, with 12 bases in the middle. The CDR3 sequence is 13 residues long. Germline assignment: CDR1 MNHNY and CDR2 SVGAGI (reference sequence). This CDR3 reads CASTRGFAYEQYF. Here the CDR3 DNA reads TGTGCCAGCACCCGGGGATTTGCCTACGAGCAGTACTTC.

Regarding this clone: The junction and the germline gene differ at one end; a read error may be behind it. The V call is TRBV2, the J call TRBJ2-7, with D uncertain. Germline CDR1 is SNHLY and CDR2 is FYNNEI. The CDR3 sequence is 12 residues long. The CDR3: CASSEAGRSWNF. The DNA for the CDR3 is TGTGCCAGCAGTGAAGCTGGGCGGAGTTGGAACTTC.

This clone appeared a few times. The CDR3 DNA follows: TGTGCCAGCAGCTGGGACAGGGAGGATAGCTACACCTTC. Translating it yields CASSWDREDSYTF. The V call is TRBV14, the J call TRBJ1-2; 9 positions match TRBD1. V lost 5 bases to trimming and J lost 9 bases; unmatched junction nucleotides: 7. The V gene's germline CDR1 is SGHDN and CDR2 FVKESK. This CDR3 has 13 residues.

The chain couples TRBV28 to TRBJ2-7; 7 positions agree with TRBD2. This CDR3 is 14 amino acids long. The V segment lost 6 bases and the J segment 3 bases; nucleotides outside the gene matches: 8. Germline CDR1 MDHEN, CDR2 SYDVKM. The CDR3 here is CASSLGPGGYEQYF. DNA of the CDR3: TGTGCCAGCAGCTTAGGACCGGGAGGCTACGAGCAGTACTTC.

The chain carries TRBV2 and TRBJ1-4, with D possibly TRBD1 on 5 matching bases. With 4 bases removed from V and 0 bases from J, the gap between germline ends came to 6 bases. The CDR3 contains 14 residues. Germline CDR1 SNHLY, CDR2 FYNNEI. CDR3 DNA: TGTGCCAGCAGTGGGGGCTCAACTAATGAAAAACTGTTTTTT. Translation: CASSGGSTNEKLFF.

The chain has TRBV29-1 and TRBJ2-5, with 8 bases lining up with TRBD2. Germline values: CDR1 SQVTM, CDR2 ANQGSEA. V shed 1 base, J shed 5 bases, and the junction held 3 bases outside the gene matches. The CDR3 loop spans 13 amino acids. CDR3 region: CSVEVQRGETQYF. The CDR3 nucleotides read TGCAGCGTTGAAGTTCAGCGGGGGGAGACCCAGTACTTC.

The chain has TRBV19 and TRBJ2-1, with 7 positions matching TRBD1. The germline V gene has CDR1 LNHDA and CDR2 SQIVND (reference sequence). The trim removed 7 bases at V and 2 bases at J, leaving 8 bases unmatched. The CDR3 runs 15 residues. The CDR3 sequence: CASKDHRGPYNEQFF. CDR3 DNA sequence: TGTGCCAGTAAGGACCACAGGGGCCCCTACAATGAGCAGTTCTTC.

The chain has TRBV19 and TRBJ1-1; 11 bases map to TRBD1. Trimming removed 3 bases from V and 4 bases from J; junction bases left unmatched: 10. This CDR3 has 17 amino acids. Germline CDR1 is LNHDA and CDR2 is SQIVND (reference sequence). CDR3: CASSIARGQGDGTEAFF. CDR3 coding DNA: TGTGCCAGTAGTATCGCCAGGGGACAGGGGGATGGCACTGAAGCTTTCTTT.